Listed below are T cell receptor beta chains from one sample, sequenced in a study of neurological immune-mediated disorders. TCRdb re-analysed the 5' RACE reads in MiXCR, keeping a single row per CDR3 protein. This sample has tens of thousands of distinct CDR3 sequences; under 4.5% occur once, and the top ten carry about 1.9%. Sequences were obtained from CD4+ T cells from blood. The receptors originated from a woman aged 40 to 50 with multiple sclerosis. The CDR3 runs from the conserved cysteine through the conserved F or W. A D gene is named only where the DNA matches it firmly. Size is stated for part of the rows, as once, few or many counts, or as a class when the clone is expanded.

TRBV5-1	TRBJ2-7	many	NA	TGCGCCAGCAGCTTGGATGCCAGACTAAGCTCCTACGAGCAGTACTTC	CASSLDARLSSYEQYF
TRBV5-6	TRBJ1-5	many	NA	TGTGCCAGCCGAACCTGGAAGAGCTATAGCAATCAGCCCCAGCATTTT	CASRTWKSYSNQPQHF
TRBV6-5	TRBJ2-3	many	NA	TGTGCCAGCATTAGCGGCCTGGGGGGAAATACGCAGTATTTT	CASISGLGGNTQYF
TRBV7-9	TRBJ2-5	NA	NA	TGTGCCAGCAGCTTAGCGGCGGGGCAGCAAGAGACCCAGTACTTC	CASSLAAGQQETQYF
TRBV7-8	TRBJ2-2	many	NA	TGTGCCAGCAGCTTAGGCGGGCAGTTGAACACCGGGGAGCTGTTTTTT	CASSLGGQLNTGELFF
TRBV6-5	TRBJ2-5	many	NA	TGTGCCAGCAGCGTTAACACCCGGGAGACCCAGTACTTC	CASSVNTRETQYF
TRBV3-1	TRBJ2-7	many	TRBD1	TGTGCCAGCGGGGACAGCTCCTACGAGCAGTACTTC	CASGDSSYEQYF
TRBV20-1	TRBJ1-2	many	NA	TGCAGTGCTAATTTGCCAGGCTCCTATGGCTACACCTTC	CSANLPGSYGYTF
TRBV12-3/TRBV12-4	TRBJ1-4	many	NA	TGTGCCAGCAGTCCCGAAGGCTTTAATGAAAAACTGTTTTTT	CASSPEGFNEKLFF
TRBV6-1	TRBJ1-2	few	NA	TGTGCCAGCAGTGAATACAGCTATGGCTACACCTTC	CASSEYSYGYTF